These 10 T cell receptor beta chains came from one sample sequenced in a study of beta chain features in type 1 diabetes. Their target antigens are unknown. Reverse transcription of all isolated RNA meant that expressed TCRB transcripts were sequenced. Sequenced by immunoSEQ multiplex PCR; TCRdb stores in-frame clones only, minus some. In the table there are 250,000 to 300,000 clones, around 25% of which are singletons. Study-level findings and limits: Type 1 diabetes patients showed a moderate but significant shortening of TCRB CDR3s in all four CD4+ subsets.

Sequences were obtained from naive CD4+ T cells from blood. The origin of the receptors is a woman aged 25 to 45 with type 1 diabetes.

The chain is built from TRBV6-6 and TRBJ1-2; weak D call: TRBD1 (6 bases). The CDR3 covers 16 residues. Trimming left V 1 base short and J 6 bases short, with 18 bases between. Germline V gene data show CDR1 as MNHNY and CDR2 as SVGAGI (reference sequence). The CDR3 DNA sequence: TGTGCCAGCAGTTACTTCGACAGGCACCGGTCGGATGGCTACACCTTC. Encoded protein: CASSYFDRHRSDGYTF.

The chain links TRBV9 to TRBJ2-5, with 9 bases matching TRBD1. Germline CDR1 SGDLS, CDR2 YYNGEE. CDR3 size: 13 residues. V gave up 3 bases and J gave up 4 bases; unmatched junction bases: 1. CDR3 DNA sequence: TGTGCCAGCAGCGGACAGGGGGGAGAGACCCAGTACTTC. Translated, it gives CASSGQGGETQYF.

This clone was seen a handful of times. V and J are TRBV11-1 and TRBJ1-1; 9 bases agree with TRBD1. Losses at the gene ends were 3 bases for V and 6 bases for J; bases not matched to a gene: 8. The CDR3 is made up of 15 amino acids. Germline CDR1 SGHAT, CDR2 FQDESV (reference sequence). CDR3 DNA sequence: TGTGCCAGCAGCTTCTGGACAGGGGCTTCCGCTGAAGCTTTCTTT. It codes for CASSFWTGASAEAFF.

The chain employs TRBV29-1 and TRBJ2-7, with D perhaps matching TRBD1 (6 bases). V was shortened by 1 base and J by 2 bases, with 12 bases between the two germline ends. This CDR3 contains 14 residues. Germline V lookup: CDR1 SQVTM, CDR2 ANQGSEA. CDR3 nucleotides: TGCAGCGTTGAAGGGACAGAAGTCCCCTACGAGCAGTACTTC. Its translation: CSVEGTEVPYEQYF.

This clone was found a few times. The chain combines TRBV6-5 with TRBJ2-7; weak D call: TRBD1 (6 bases). V lost 0 bases and J 2 bases, leaving 8 bases between the germline ends. This CDR3 has 14 residues. Germline V gene data show CDR1 as MNHEY and CDR2 as SVGAGI. In DNA form, the CDR3 reads TGTGCCAGCAGTTACTCCGACAGGACCTACGAGCAGTACTTC. It encodes CASSYSDRTYEQYF.

This clone was detected a few times. The chain combines TRBV7-3 with TRBJ2-6; perhaps TRBD1 as D (5 bases). The CDR3 length is 15 residues. The V gene's germline CDR1 is SGHTA and CDR2 FQGTGA. V was clipped by 2 bases and J by 2 bases, with 7 bases between them. The CDR3 region has the DNA TGTGCCAGCAGCTTACAGGGTGCTGGGGCCAACGTCCTGACTTTC. It codes for CASSLQGAGANVLTF.

V is TRBV5-1 and J is TRBJ2-7; 11 bases map to TRBD2. CDR1 is SGHRS and CDR2 is YFSETQ in the germline V gene. V lost 3 bases, J lost 3 bases, and 8 bases stayed unmatched. The CDR3 extends over 16 amino acids. CDR3 sequence: CASSYLLAGEDYEQYF. The DNA for the CDR3 is TGCGCCAGCAGCTACCTACTAGCGGGAGAGGACTACGAGCAGTACTTC.

This chain connects TRBV5-1 to TRBJ2-3; 14 positions agree with TRBD2. The CDR3 contains 16 residues. The germline V gene encodes CDR1 SGHRS and CDR2 YFSETQ. With 4 bases clipped from V and 5 bases from J, the junction kept 6 bases outside the gene matches. The CDR3 reads CASSPGLAGGGDTQYF. CDR3 DNA: TGCGCCAGCAGCCCTGGACTAGCGGGAGGAGGAGATACGCAGTATTTT.

This clone came up a few times. The rearrangement links TRBV19 to TRBJ2-1; tentatively, D is TRBD2 (6 bases). The CDR3 length is 14 residues. Deletions cut 6 bases from V and 3 bases from J, with 12 bases between. Germline-derived CDR1 and CDR2 are LNHDA and SQIVND (reference sequence). CDR3 nucleotides: TGTGCCAGTAGGCCCGGGACTGGCTACAATGAGCAGTTCTTC. Residues: CASRPGTGYNEQFF.

V is TRBV27 and J is TRBJ2-1; the match to TRBD2 covers 13 bases. There are 16 residues in the CDR3. Germline CDR1 reads MNHEY; CDR2 reads SMNVEV (reference sequence). The junction had 3 bases not matched to a gene; V was cut back by 3 bases and J by 4 bases. CDR3 nucleotide sequence: TGTGCCAGCAGTTTCGCGGGACTAGCGGGATACAATGAGCAGTTCTTC. This codes for CASSFAGLAGYNEQFF.